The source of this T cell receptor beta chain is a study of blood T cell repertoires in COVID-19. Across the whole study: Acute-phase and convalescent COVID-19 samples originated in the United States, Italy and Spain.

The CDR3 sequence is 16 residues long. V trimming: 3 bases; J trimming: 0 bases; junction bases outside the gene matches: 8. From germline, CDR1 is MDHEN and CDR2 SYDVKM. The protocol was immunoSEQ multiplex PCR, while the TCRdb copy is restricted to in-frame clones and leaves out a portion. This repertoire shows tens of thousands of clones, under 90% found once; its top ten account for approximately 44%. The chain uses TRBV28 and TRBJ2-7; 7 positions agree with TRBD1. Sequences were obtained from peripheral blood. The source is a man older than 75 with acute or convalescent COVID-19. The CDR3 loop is CASSFSQGTSSYEQYF. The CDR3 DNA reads TGTGCCAGCAGTTTTTCACAGGGGACGTCCTCCTACGAGCAGTACTTC.